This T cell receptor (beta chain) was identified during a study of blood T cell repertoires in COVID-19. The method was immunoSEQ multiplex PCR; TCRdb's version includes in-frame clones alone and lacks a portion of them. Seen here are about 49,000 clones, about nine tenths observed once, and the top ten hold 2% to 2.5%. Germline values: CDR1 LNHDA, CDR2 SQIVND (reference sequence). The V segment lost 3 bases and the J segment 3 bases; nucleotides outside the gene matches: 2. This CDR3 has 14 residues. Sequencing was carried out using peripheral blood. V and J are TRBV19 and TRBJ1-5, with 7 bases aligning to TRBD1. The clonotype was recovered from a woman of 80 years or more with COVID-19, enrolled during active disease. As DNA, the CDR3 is TGTGCCAGTAGTATCCAGGGGGACAATCAGCCCCAGCATTTT. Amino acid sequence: CASSIQGDNQPQHF.